A selection of T cell receptor beta chains follows, all from one sample in a study of blood T cell repertoires in COVID-19. Produced via immunoSEQ multiplex PCR; TCRdb's table is partial and in-frame only. The repertoire holds 150,000 to 170,000 clones, with more than 80% as singletons. Sequenced: peripheral blood. Source of these receptors: a middle-aged man with acute or convalescent COVID-19. Each CDR3 is given with its conserved first and last residue. The order of the fields is CDR3 protein, CDR3 DNA, D gene, V gene, clone size, J gene. A D gene is named only where the DNA matches it firmly. Expanded clones get a size class; other rows say once, few or many, or leave the size out.

CDR3: CASSYFGPSTDTQYF; DNA: TGTGCCAGCAGTTACTTTGGGCCCAGCACAGATACGCAGTATTTT; D: -; V: TRBV6-2/TRBV6-3; size: -; J: TRBJ2-3
CDR3: CASRGGSDNSPLHF; DNA: TGTGCCAGCAGGGGGGGATCCGATAATTCACCCCTCCACTTT; D: -; V: TRBV6-5; size: -; J: TRBJ1-6
CDR3: CASREPDELTLHF; DNA: TGTGCCAGCAGAGAGCCTGATGAGCTCACCCTCCACTTT; D: -; V: TRBV5-4; size: once; J: TRBJ1-6
CDR3: CASSNSYNEQFF; DNA: TGTGCCAGCAGTAACAGCTACAATGAGCAGTTCTTC; D: -; V: TRBV28; size: -; J: TRBJ2-1
CDR3: CASSFQRTSGGTQYF; DNA: TGTGCCAGCAGCTTTCAAAGGACTAGTGGCGGTACGCAGTATTTT; D: TRBD2; V: TRBV7-8; size: -; J: TRBJ2-3
CDR3: CASGVWGGTGELFF; DNA: TGCGCCAGCGGCGTTTGGGGAGGCACCGGGGAGCTGTTTTTT; D: -; V: TRBV5-1; size: few; J: TRBJ2-2
CDR3: CASSLGDRSNEQFF; DNA: TGCGCCAGCAGCTTGGGGGACAGGTCTAATGAGCAGTTCTTC; D: TRBD1; V: TRBV5-1; size: -; J: TRBJ2-1
CDR3: CASRSGQALQHF; DNA: TGTGCCAGCAGGAGCGGACAGGCGCTCCAGCATTTT; D: TRBD1; V: TRBV6-5; size: -; J: TRBJ1-5
CDR3: CATSGDRVSYNSPLHF; DNA: TGTGCCACCAGCGGAGACAGGGTGTCCTATAATTCACCCCTCCACTTT; D: TRBD1; V: TRBV15; size: -; J: TRBJ1-6
CDR3: CASSRFSSYEQYF; DNA: TGTGCCAGTAGCCGTTTTAGCTCCTACGAGCAGTACTTC; D: -; V: TRBV19; size: -; J: TRBJ2-7
CDR3: CASSHRIRTSGTDTQYF; DNA: TGTGCCAGCAGCCACCGGATTAGGACTAGCGGCACAGATACGCAGTATTTT; D: TRBD2; V: TRBV14; size: -; J: TRBJ2-3
CDR3: CASSATYYEQYF; DNA: TGTGCCAGCAGCGCCACTTACTACGAGCAGTACTTC; D: -; V: TRBV7-9; size: -; J: TRBJ2-7
CDR3: CASSKGQGEAWGTEAFF; DNA: TGTGCCAGCAGCAAGGGACAGGGGGAAGCGTGGGGCACTGAAGCTTTCTTT; D: TRBD1; V: TRBV11-2; size: -; J: TRBJ1-1
CDR3: CASSFGTGGNTGELFF; DNA: TGTGCCAGCAGTTTTGGCACGGGGGGAAACACCGGGGAGCTGTTTTTT; D: TRBD2; V: TRBV27; size: -; J: TRBJ2-2
CDR3: CASSLRGGTGVNTEAFF; DNA: TGCGCCAGCAGCCTCCGGGGAGGGACAGGGGTGAACACTGAAGCTTTCTTT; D: TRBD1; V: TRBV4-1; size: once; J: TRBJ1-1
CDR3: CASSLARTGGSNEQFF; DNA: TGTGCCAGCAGCCTAGCCCGCACCGGCGGGAGCAATGAGCAGTTCTTC; D: TRBD2; V: TRBV7-2; size: few; J: TRBJ2-1
CDR3: CASSVQAGGSQTQYF; DNA: TGTGCCAGCAGTGTGCAAGCGGGAGGTTCCCAGACCCAGTACTTC; D: TRBD2; V: TRBV2; size: -; J: TRBJ2-5
CDR3: CASSAQGTGRKETQYF; DNA: TGCGCCAGCAGTGCGCAGGGGACAGGGAGGAAAGAGACCCAGTACTTC; D: TRBD1; V: TRBV10-1; size: -; J: TRBJ2-5
CDR3: CALTRGNTEAFF; DNA: TGTGCCTTAACCAGGGGGAACACTGAAGCTTTCTTT; D: -; V: TRBV12-3/TRBV12-4; size: few; J: TRBJ1-1
CDR3: CASSLGEGFYNEQFF; DNA: TGCGCCAGCAGCTTGGGGGAGGGCTTTTACAATGAGCAGTTCTTC; D: TRBD2; V: TRBV5-1; size: -; J: TRBJ2-1
CDR3: CSASPLAGDPTDTQYF; DNA: TGCAGTGCTAGTCCCCTAGCGGGGGATCCCACAGATACGCAGTATTTT; D: TRBD2; V: TRBV20-1; size: once; J: TRBJ2-3
CDR3: CASVSDASGSGEQFF; DNA: TGTGCCAGTGTCTCGGACGCTAGCGGGTCGGGTGAGCAGTTCTTC; D: TRBD2; V: TRBV19; size: -; J: TRBJ2-1
CDR3: CASSPRGRSYNEQFF; DNA: TGTGCCAGCAGCCCGCGGGGTCGCTCCTACAATGAGCAGTTCTTC; D: -; V: TRBV7-8; size: -; J: TRBJ2-1
CDR3: CASSIQAGGGHEQFF; DNA: TGTGCCAGTAGTATTCAGGCAGGGGGTGGGCATGAGCAGTTCTTC; D: TRBD1; V: TRBV19; size: -; J: TRBJ2-1
CDR3: CSANLYEQYF; DNA: TGCAGTGCAAATTTATACGAGCAGTACTTC; D: -; V: TRBV20-1; size: -; J: TRBJ2-7
CDR3: CASSLMSSSHNEQFF; DNA: TGTGCCAGCAGCTTAATGTCTAGCTCCCACAATGAGCAGTTCTTC; D: -; V: TRBV7-3; size: -; J: TRBJ2-1
CDR3: CASSPGLPSYNEQFF; DNA: TGTGCCAGCAGCCCGGGACTGCCATCCTACAATGAGCAGTTCTTC; D: -; V: TRBV5-5; size: -; J: TRBJ2-1
CDR3: CASSPRGGGGLPGELFF; DNA: TGTGCCAGCAGCCCTCGGGGAGGAGGGGGCCTTCCCGGGGAGCTGTTTTTT; D: -; V: TRBV7-8; size: once; J: TRBJ2-2
CDR3: CASSQESRLYNSPLHF; DNA: TGCGCCAGCAGCCAAGAATCCCGACTGTATAATTCACCCCTCCACTTT; D: -; V: TRBV4-3; size: -; J: TRBJ1-6
CDR3: CASSHDRYTSNEQFF; DNA: TGCGCCAGCAGCCATGACAGGTACACATCCAATGAGCAGTTCTTC; D: -; V: TRBV4-1; size: -; J: TRBJ2-1
CDR3: CASSSRGVGNSPLHF; DNA: TGTGCCAGCAGCTCCCGGGGGGTTGGTAATTCACCCCTCCACTTT; D: -; V: TRBV3-1/TRBV3-2; size: -; J: TRBJ1-6
CDR3: CASSLSGLRTDTQYF; DNA: TGTGCCAGCAGTCTCTCGGGACTCCGCACAGATACGCAGTATTTT; D: -; V: TRBV9; size: -; J: TRBJ2-3
CDR3: CASSSGSSYNEQFF; DNA: TGTGCCAGCAGCAGCGGGAGCTCCTACAATGAGCAGTTCTTC; D: TRBD2; V: TRBV9; size: few; J: TRBJ2-1
CDR3: CARQYYEQYF; DNA: TGCGCCAGACAGTACTACGAGCAGTACTTC; D: -; V: TRBV23-1; size: few; J: TRBJ2-7
CDR3: CASRQGYSPLHF; DNA: TGTGCCAGCAGACAGGGGTATTCACCCCTCCACTTT; D: TRBD1; V: TRBV6-5; size: -; J: TRBJ1-6
CDR3: CASSLGGVGNQPQHF; DNA: TGTGCCAGCAGTTTAGGAGGGGTTGGCAATCAGCCCCAGCATTTT; D: -; V: TRBV28; size: -; J: TRBJ1-5
CDR3: CASSLSHGTGKRYEQYF; DNA: TGTGCCAGCAGTTTATCGCACGGGACAGGGAAAAGGTACGAGCAGTACTTC; D: TRBD1; V: TRBV27; size: -; J: TRBJ2-7
CDR3: CASSLFAGAYNEQFF; DNA: TGTGCCAGCAGCTTATTTGCGGGCGCTTACAATGAGCAGTTCTTC; D: -; V: TRBV7-2; size: -; J: TRBJ2-1
CDR3: CASTSRRHHTEAFF; DNA: TGTGCCAGCACCTCTCGGCGGCACCACACTGAAGCTTTCTTT; D: -; V: TRBV7-2; size: -; J: TRBJ1-1
CDR3: CAWGFRGTGGNSPLHF; DNA: TGTGCCTGGGGCTTCAGAGGGACAGGAGGCAATTCACCCCTCCACTTT; D: TRBD1; V: TRBV30; size: -; J: TRBJ1-6
CDR3: CASSLQRTKNIQYF; DNA: TGTGCCAGCAGCTTACAGAGGACCAAAAACATTCAGTACTTC; D: -; V: TRBV11-2; size: -; J: TRBJ2-4
CDR3: CASSRGTGGYNEQFF; DNA: TGCGCCAGCAGCCGCGGGACAGGGGGATACAATGAGCAGTTCTTC; D: TRBD1; V: TRBV5-1; size: once; J: TRBJ2-1
CDR3: CASSSLSGGDLSETQYF; DNA: TGTGCCAGTAGTAGCCTTTCTGGGGGCGATTTGTCAGAGACCCAGTACTTC; D: -; V: TRBV19; size: -; J: TRBJ2-5
CDR3: CASSLGGYEQFF; DNA: TGTGCCAGCAGCTTAGGAGGGTATGAGCAGTTCTTC; D: -; V: TRBV7-9; size: -; J: TRBJ2-1